The sequence of this T cell receptor (beta chain) was determined in a study of human CD8 memory T cell subsets. Libraries of TCR beta chains were produced by 5' RACE (UMI-labeled). One entry per CDR3 protein, without DNA, is what TCRdb gives after re-calling the 5' RACE reads. The sample has roughly 9,300 distinct CDR3 sequences, and its top ten clones hold 9.5%. CDR1 is MNHEY, CDR2 SVGAGI, per germline. The length of the CDR3 is 15 residues. This chain joins TRBV6-5 and TRBJ1-4; TCRdb names TRBD1, which stays unverified in the absence of DNA. This TCR was sampled from a human donor in good health. Specimen: CD8+ stem-like memory T cells (TSCM and TCM) sorted from PBMCs. The subset was: stem-like memory CD8 T cells (TSTEM), CCR7+ PD-1- TIGIT-. The CDR3 sequence is CASSYGTGVNEKLFF.